These 28 T cell receptor beta chains were sequenced from one sample in a study of regulatory T cells in long-lasting Graves disease (dated by TCRdb to about 2021). The label giving this sample's time point can be read as: newly diagnosed GD, antithyroid drugs for less than 3 months. For both TCR sequencing and RNA sequencing, RNA was extracted from PBMCs in TRIzol. Library prep was done by multiplex PCR. Reads for this sample came from an Illumina HiSeq 4000. iRepertoire HTBI primers and Arm-PCR amplification of CDR3 regions were used to construct TCR beta libraries. TCRdb handled the public reads itself, with Q25 trimming in fastp and clone calling in MiXCR, and kept productive beta chains. Rows are combined by CDR3 protein, so each entry shows the most common genes and DNA. Across this sample there are 250,000 to 300,000 distinct CDR3 sequences, with about 20% seen only once. Of the sample, 14% is held by the ten largest clones.

These records were also assigned to another study, of T cells in Graves' hyperthyroidism and ophthalmopathy.

Material: peripheral blood mononuclear cells (PBMCs), obtained at new diagnosis, from a patient treated with antithyroid drugs. These receptors originate from a woman in her twenties or thirties with Graves disease. Donor details come from another sample of the same person, matched by shared clones.

There are many counts of this clonotype. This chain links TRBV7-9 with TRBJ1-2; D gene ambiguous. The CDR3 extends over 11 amino acids. With 10 bases removed from V and 6 bases from J, the gap between germline ends came to 12 bases. CDR1 and CDR2 (germline): SEHNR, FQNEAQ (reference sequence). CDR3 residues: CATPDKDGYTF. As DNA, the CDR3 is TGTGCCACACCAGATAAAGATGGCTACACCTTC.

This clonotype came up many times. V is TRBV12-3 or TRBV12-4 and J is TRBJ1-2; the match to TRBD1 covers 7 bases. V shed 2 bases and J 6 bases; nucleotides not matched to a gene: 9. CDR3 size: 15 residues. The CDR3 DNA follows: TGTGCCAGCAGTTTAAACTCGCAGGGGGTACATGGCTACACCTTC. Amino acid sequence: CASSLNSQGVHGYTF.

A word on this clonotype: A read error may explain this, as a much larger clone is one base away. This is likely a read error, given that the CDR3 carries no conserved phenylalanine or tryptophan at its end. The CDR3 is CASGLEGSTGELFS. CDR3 nucleotide sequence: TGTGCTAGTGGTTTGGAGGGATCCACCGGGGAGCTGTTTTCT. This chain connects TRBV12-5 to TRBJ2-2; D is uncertain. V was clipped by 1 base and J by 4 bases, with 7 bases between them. The CDR3 loop spans 14 amino acids. In germline, CDR1 is LGHNT, CDR2 FRNRAP.

There are many counts of this clonotype. The chain links TRBV3-1 to TRBJ2-7; unclear D gene. Germline lookup yields CDR1 LGHDT and CDR2 YNNKEL (reference sequence). Trimming removed 1 base at V and 2 bases at J, with 9 bases between. The CDR3 has 14 residues. The CDR3 nucleotides read TGTGCCAGCAGCCAAGGGGGTTCCACCTACGAGCAGTACTTC. It yields the protein CASSQGGSTYEQYF.

The chain employs TRBV3-1 and TRBJ1-1, with D maybe TRBD1 (5 bases). CDR1 is LGHDT, CDR2 YNNKEL, per germline (reference sequence). The CDR3 totals 14 residues. Between the trimmed V and J ends, which lost 4 bases and 5 bases, there was a span of 14 bases. CDR3 protein: CASSPGWRGTEAFF. CDR3 in DNA: TGTGCCAGCAGCCCCGGCTGGAGGGGTACTGAAGCTTTCTTT.

At least ten counts were recorded for this clonotype. The chain links TRBV6-1 to TRBJ2-3; 7 bases are a match to TRBD1. The germline V gene encodes CDR1 MNHNS and CDR2 SASEGT. The CDR3 covers 14 residues. V lost 6 bases and J lost 2; bases outside the gene matches: 5. The CDR3 DNA reads as TGTGCCAGCAGAAGAGACAGGGACACAGATACGCAGTATTTT. It specifies CASRRDRDTDTQYF.

This chain connects TRBV20-1 to TRBJ1-1; possible D gene TRBD1, 5 bases. The CDR3 loop spans 14 amino acids. The V end was cut by 6 bases, the J end by 7 bases, with 21 bases between. CDR1 and CDR2 (germline): DFQATT, SNEGSKA (reference sequence). CDR3 nucleotides: TGCAGTGCCAGCAGCTTAGAACAGGTTGGTGAAGCTTTCTTT. Protein: CSASSLEQVGEAFF.

Ten or more counts support this clonotype. This chain connects TRBV5-1 to TRBJ2-6; no reliable D call. Trimming took 3 bases from V and 3 from J, leaving 16 bases between them. Germline CDR1 and CDR2: SGHRS and YFSETQ. The CDR3 sequence is 17 residues long. CDR3 sequence reads: CASSSRIHVSGANVLTF. As DNA, the CDR3 is TGCGCCAGCAGCTCGAGGATTCACGTCAGTGGGGCCAACGTCCTGACTTTC.

This clonotype was seen repeatedly, ten times or more. V usage is TRBV7-2 and J usage is TRBJ2-7, with D perhaps TRBD2 (5 bases). This CDR3 has 15 amino acids. The V gene's germline CDR1 is SGHTA and CDR2 FQGNSA. V was shortened by 2 bases and J by 5 bases, with 16 bases between the two germline ends. The CDR3: CASSLKPGGWDEQYF. The CDR3 coding sequence is TGTGCCAGCAGCTTAAAGCCAGGCGGGTGGGACGAGCAGTACTTC.

This clonotype was observed many times. The chain has TRBV6-1 and TRBJ2-7, with 10 positions matching TRBD1. Germline CDR1 reads MNHNS; CDR2 reads SASEGT. The CDR3 has 15 amino acids. With 6 bases clipped from V and 4 bases from J, the junction kept 9 bases outside the gene matches. CDR3 region: CASSPLTGGLYEQYF. The CDR3 bases are TGTGCCAGCAGCCCCCTGACAGGGGGCCTTTACGAGCAGTACTTC.

This clonotype showed up many times. The chain is built from TRBV5-6 and TRBJ1-4, with D perhaps TRBD1 (5 bases). The germline V gene has CDR1 SGHDT and CDR2 YYEEEE. This CDR3 is 17 amino acids long. Between the trimmed V and J ends, which lost 2 bases and 3 bases, there was a span of 17 bases. CDR3 sequence: CASSFFEGDWSNEKLFF. CDR3 nucleotides: TGTGCCAGCAGCTTCTTTGAAGGGGATTGGTCTAATGAAAAACTGTTTTTT.

This clonotype was detected ten times or more. The V call is TRBV20-1, the J call TRBJ1-5; D is unresolved. The V gene's germline CDR1 is DFQATT and CDR2 SNEGSKA (reference sequence). The CDR3 contains 13 residues. Trimming took off 2 bases at V and 4 bases at J, with 9 bases between the two ends. The CDR3 here is CSARWSTNQPQHF. CDR3 nucleotides: TGCAGTGCTAGATGGTCTACTAATCAGCCCCAGCATTTT.

This clonotype was seen a single time. This likely traces to a read error, being one base from a far larger clone. The genes are TRBV5-1 and TRBJ2-1; D tentatively fits TRBD1 or TRBD2 (5 bases each). The J call is in doubt because the DNA end fits TRBJ2-3 better. The CDR3 runs to 15 residues. From germline, CDR1 is SGHRS and CDR2 YFSETQ. The CDR3 is CASGLGVGDADTQYF. CDR3 DNA: TGCGCCAGCGGCTTGGGCGTAGGGGACGCAGATACGCAGTATTTT.

This clonotype was picked up many times. The chain uses TRBV20-1 and TRBJ2-3; either TRBD1 or TRBD2 may fit D (7 bases each). Germline-derived CDR1 and CDR2 are DFQATT and SNEGSKA (reference sequence). The CDR3 consists of 12 residues. CDR3 DNA sequence: TGCAGCGGCAGGGGGGGGGGGGATACGCAGTATTTT. It encodes CSGRGGGDTQYF.

At least ten counts were recorded for this clonotype. The chain carries TRBV6-1 and TRBJ2-5; TRBD2 might be the D (5 bases). The CDR3 has 14 amino acids. Trimming shortened V by 3 bases and J by 2 bases, and 10 bases separated the two germline ends. Germline V gene data show CDR1 as MNHNS and CDR2 as SASEGT. The CDR3 sequence: CASSDSRGQETQYF. CDR3 nucleotides: TGTGCCAGCAGTGACTCCCGGGGACAAGAGACCCAGTACTTC.

A word on this clonotype: A much larger clone sits a single nucleotide away, making a read error possible. The chain joins TRBV5-1 to TRBJ2-7; 8 positions match TRBD2. Germline CDR1 is SGHRS and CDR2 is YFSETQ. This CDR3 contains 14 residues. The CDR3 bases are TGCGTCAGCAGCTCCGGGGGGGACGCCTACGAGCAGTACTTC. Translation: CVSSSGGDAYEQYF.

This clonotype was observed a few times. The genes are TRBV27 and TRBJ1-1; D not certain. Germline values: CDR1 MNHEY, CDR2 SMNVEV (reference sequence). The V gene lost 7 bases and the J gene lost 11 bases, with 14 bases spanning the gap. This CDR3 has 11 residues. This chain's CDR3 is CASITRERAFF. The CDR3 bases are TGTGCCAGCATAACTAGGGAGCGCGCTTTCTTT.

This clonotype was seen at least ten times. This chain joins TRBV9 and TRBJ1-4; 7 bases fit TRBD1. This CDR3 region has 16 residues. Germline V gene lookup returns CDR1 SGDLS and CDR2 YYNGEE. The J segment lost 4 bases and the V segment lost 4 bases, leaving 10 bases of the junction unmatched. DNA of the CDR3: TGTGCCAGCAGCTTCCGAGGCCGGGACAGTAATGAAAAACTGTTTTTT. This gives the protein CASSFRGRDSNEKLFF.

This clonotype was recorded many times. The chain's CDR3 is CASMVGYTEAFF. The CDR3 coding sequence is TGTGCCAGCATGGTGGGTTACACTGAAGCTTTCTTT. The J gene is TRBJ1-1, the V gene TRBV12-3 or TRBV12-4, with no clear D. The CDR3 is made up of 12 amino acids. Trimming took 7 bases from V and 3 from J, leaving 9 bases between them.

In its sample, this clonotype was seen many times. The V gene is TRBV4-2, the J gene TRBJ2-5; 9 nucleotides match TRBD2. J gave up 3 bases and V 0 bases, and 2 bases lay outside the gene matches. The germline gives CDR1 LGHNA, CDR2 YNFKEQ. CDR3 size: 15 residues. The CDR3 region is CASSQDRTSEETQYF. CDR3 bases: TGTGCCAGCAGCCAAGACAGGACTAGCGAAGAGACCCAGTACTTC.

This clonotype was found many times. The rearrangement links TRBV12-5 to TRBJ1-1, with a weak D call TRBD1 (6 bases). Germline loops: CDR1 LGHNT, CDR2 FRNRAP. The CDR3 contains 13 residues. V was cut by 5 bases and J by 3 bases, with 10 bases left in between. The CDR3 DNA follows: TGTGCTAGTGGTCACAGGGAGGACACTGAAGCTTTCTTT. This codes for CASGHREDTEAFF.

This clonotype was counted only a few times. The chain carries TRBV20-1 and TRBJ2-1, with TRBD2 identical over 10 bases. This CDR3 contains 15 residues. V lost 5 bases to trimming and J lost 2 bases; unmatched junction nucleotides: 6. Germline CDR1 and CDR2: DFQATT and SNEGSKA (reference sequence). For the CDR3, the DNA is TGCAGTGCTTCATGGCTAGCGGGGGCCTACAATGAGCAGTTCTTC. It is translated as CSASWLAGAYNEQFF.

This clonotype has a count of ten or more. The chain carries TRBV6-1 and TRBJ1-5, with no clear D. V was pared by 3 bases and J by 9 bases, with 12 bases between. CDR1 and CDR2 from the germline V gene are MNHNS and SASEGT. The CDR3 is 13 amino acids. As DNA, the CDR3 is TGTGCCAGCAGTGATCCCTCTCAAGGGCCCCAGCATTTT. Its protein product is CASSDPSQGPQHF.

This clonotype showed up just a few times. The J gene is TRBJ2-1, the V gene TRBV5-8, with 8 positions matching TRBD2. Germline V gives CDR1 SGHTS, CDR2 YDEGEE. Trimming took 10 bases from V and 0 from J; bases not matched to a gene: 9. The CDR3 is made up of 15 amino acids. CDR3 sequence reads: CAANPGGVSYNEQFF. In DNA, the CDR3 is TGTGCCGCGAACCCCGGGGGGGTCTCCTACAATGAGCAGTTCTTC.

This clonotype was observed at least ten times. V gene TRBV7-3 combines with J gene TRBJ1-5; tentative D call: TRBD1 (5 bases). This CDR3 contains 18 residues. Germline V gives CDR1 SGHTA, CDR2 FQGTGA. Trimming removed 2 bases at V and 0 bases at J, with 17 bases between. This CDR3 is CASSLFSGAVYSNQPQHF. The CDR3 coding sequence is TGTGCCAGCAGCTTATTCAGTGGGGCCGTTTATAGCAATCAGCCCCAGCATTTT.

This clonotype was counted many times. The rearrangement links TRBV20-1 to TRBJ2-1; no clear D gene. Germline V gene data show CDR1 as DFQATT and CDR2 as SNEGSKA (reference sequence). The CDR3 is 12 amino acids. V lost 7 bases and J 2 bases, leaving 9 bases between the germline ends. CDR3 DNA sequence: TGCAGTGGGAGTGGGGCCTACAATGAGCAGTTCTTC. Its protein is CSGSGAYNEQFF.

This clonotype was observed once. Without the conserved terminal phenylalanine or tryptophan, this CDR3 likely stems from a read error. The genes are TRBV20-1 and TRBJ2-3; tentative D call: TRBD2 (7 bases). CDR1 and CDR2 from the germline V gene are DFQATT and SNEGSKA (reference sequence). The CDR3 totals 12 residues. The CDR3 spells CRGGPSTDTQYL. The CDR3 DNA sequence: TGCAGGGGGGGGCCAAGCACAGATACGCAGTATCTT.

This clonotype was seen at least ten times. This chain links TRBV20-1 with TRBJ2-1; tentatively, D is TRBD2 (6 bases). This CDR3 region has 12 residues. V was pared by 5 bases and J by 4 bases, with 9 bases between. CDR1 and CDR2 (germline): DFQATT, SNEGSKA (reference sequence). The DNA for the CDR3 is TGCAGTGCTCGGGAGAATTACAATGAGCAGTTCTTC. Its protein is CSARENYNEQFF.